These 26 T cell receptor beta chains originate from one sample sequenced in a study of T-cell reconstitution after alpha-beta-depleted transplantation in children. Unique molecular identifiers were incorporated into the prepared TCRbeta library. TCRdb redid the calling of the PCR reads with MiXCR, one entry per CDR3 protein. The sample comprises approximately 520,000 distinct CDR3 sequences, approximately 29% of which are singletons, and less than 2.5% rests with the top ten. This material consisted of PBMCs from the stem cell graft donor, taken from the stem cell graft. These receptor sequences come from a human donor who donated a stem cell graft to a child with aplastic anemia.

A few counts support this clonotype. CDR3 sequence reads: CASSFQGAGELFF. The CDR3 DNA is TGTGCCAGCAGTTTCCAGGGGGCCGGGGAGCTGTTTTTT. This chain uses TRBV12-3 or TRBV12-4 with TRBJ2-2; TRBD1 matches at 7 bases. The CDR3 consists of 13 residues. V dropped 3 bases and J dropped 6; count of bases not matched to a gene: 1.

This clonotype was found a few times. The chain couples TRBV20-1 to TRBJ1-2, with D maybe TRBD1 (5 bases). Germline CDR1 DFQATT, CDR2 SNEGSKA (reference sequence). This CDR3 region has 12 residues. The ends were cut back, 2 bases at V and 14 bases at J, with 18 bases in the middle. The CDR3 region is CSARPWEGPQTF. The CDR3 DNA reads as TGCAGTGCTAGACCCTGGGAGGGACCTCAAACCTTC.

CDR3 sequence reads: CASSFWLLLQGDYGYTF. CDR3 DNA sequence: TGTGCCAGCAGCTTTTGGCTGCTTCTCCAGGGTGACTATGGCTACACCTTC. This sequence joins TRBV1 and TRBJ1-2; the D segment call TRBD1 is taken from the table without a DNA check. TRBV1 is shown as a pseudogene. CDR3 size: 17 residues.

This sequence joins TRBV29-1 and TRBJ2-7; D may be TRBD1 or TRBD2 (5 bases each). This CDR3 is built from 13 residues. V lost 6 bases, J lost 7 bases, and 19 bases lay in between. Germline V lookup: CDR1 SQVTM, CDR2 ANQGSEA. The CDR3 DNA follows: TGCAGCGTAGAGGCCGGGGCCCCGGGGGAGCAGTACGTC. This codes for CSVEAGAPGEQYV.

This clonotype was detected a few times. The genes are TRBV21-1 and TRBJ1-3. TRBV21-1 has pseudogene status. The CDR3 spans 15 residues. CDR3 sequence reads: CASSKEASVGNTIYF. CDR3 coding DNA: TGTGCCAGCAGCAAAGAGGCCAGCGTAGGAAACACCATATATTTT.

In its sample, this clonotype was seen once. The CDR3 DNA follows: TGTGCCAGCAGTTTATCAGGGATCGGCGAGCAGTACGTC. This encodes CASSLSGIGEQYV. This chain links TRBV27 with TRBJ2-7; D not resolved. This CDR3 is 13 amino acids long. Looked up from germline, CDR1 is MNHEY and CDR2 is SMNVEV (reference sequence). V dropped 0 bases and J dropped 6 bases, with 9 bases sitting between them.

This clonotype was detected only a few times. V and J are TRBV12-3 or TRBV12-4 and TRBJ2-3, with D perhaps assigned TRBD1 or TRBD2 (5 bases each). CDR3 length: 15 residues. Trimming removed 6 bases at V and 0 bases at J, with 13 bases between. The CDR3 sequence: CASSTWGGSTDTQYF. DNA for the CDR3: TGTGCCAGCAGCACATGGGGCGGGAGCACAGATACGCAGTATTTT.

The V call is TRBV2, the J call TRBJ1-1; 10 bases line up with TRBD1. In germline, CDR1 is SNHLY, CDR2 FYNNEI. Unmatched junction bases numbered 10, after V lost 7 bases and J lost 5 bases. The CDR3 spans 15 residues. This chain's CDR3 is CASTLRTGGGTEAFF. As DNA, the CDR3 is TGTGCCAGCACCTTGAGGACAGGGGGGGGGACTGAAGCTTTCTTT.

V and J are TRBV27 and TRBJ2-7; 10 bases fit TRBD2. CDR1 is MNHEY and CDR2 is SMNVEV in the germline V gene (reference sequence). V lost 6 bases and J lost 3; bases outside the gene matches: 5. The CDR3 consists of 14 residues. CDR3 DNA sequence: TGTGCCAGCAGCTCTAGCGGGAGCCGCTACGAGCAGTACTTC. Residues: CASSSSGSRYEQYF.

V and J are TRBV20-1 and TRBJ2-3; perhaps TRBD2 as D (6 bases). CDR1 and CDR2 from the germline V gene are DFQATT and SNEGSKA (reference sequence). The CDR3 length is 14 residues. The ends were cut back, 1 base at V and 4 bases at J, with 12 bases in the middle. CDR3 region: CSARAWEAADTQYF. In nucleotides, the CDR3 is TGCAGTGCTAGAGCTTGGGAGGCCGCAGATACGCAGTATTTT.

The V and J genes are TRBV12-3 or TRBV12-4 and TRBJ2-1; TRBD2 agrees at 10 bases. The length of the CDR3 is 13 residues. V trimming: 6 bases; J trimming: 10 bases; junction bases outside the gene matches: 6. The CDR3 sequence: CASSLLTSGEQFF. The CDR3, as DNA: TGTGCCAGCAGCCTACTGACTAGCGGGGAGCAGTTCTTC.

The chain carries TRBV6-1 and TRBJ2-2; the D is unclear. The CDR3 loop spans 16 amino acids. Germline CDR1 MNHNS, CDR2 SASEGT. V gave up 6 bases and J gave up 4 bases, with 18 bases separating them. CDR3 DNA: TGTGCCAGCAGCCCGAACAAGGGCTGGAGCACCGGGGAGCTGTTTTTT. It translates to CASSPNKGWSTGELFF.

This clonotype was observed a handful of times. This rearrangement joins TRBV11-1 to TRBJ2-4; 8 bases match TRBD2. J lost 0 bases, V lost 1 base, and 11 bases had no gene match. Germline CDR1 and CDR2: SGHAT and FQDESV (reference sequence). This CDR3 spans 19 amino acids. CDR3 protein: CASSLELSGGPVAKNIQYF. As DNA, the CDR3 is TGTGCCAGCAGCTTAGAGTTGTCGGGAGGGCCGGTAGCCAAAAACATTCAGTACTTC.

This sequence joins TRBV20-1 and TRBJ1-6; 7 bases match TRBD1. The CDR3 has 16 amino acids. Germline V gene sequence: CDR1 DFQATT, CDR2 SNEGSKA (reference sequence). After removal of 3 bases from V and 8 bases from J, the junction contained 13 bases not matched to a gene. The CDR3 loop reads CSASYSGTEIDSPLHF. The CDR3 DNA sequence: TGCAGTGCTAGTTACTCAGGGACAGAGATTGATTCACCCCTCCACTTT.

This chain links TRBV5-4 with TRBJ2-5; TRBD1 matches 8 bases. This CDR3 has 16 residues. Per the germline V gene, CDR1 is SGHNT and CDR2 is YYREEE (reference sequence). The J segment lost 4 bases and the V segment lost 0 bases, leaving 8 bases of the junction unmatched. The CDR3 coding sequence is TGTGCCAGCAGCTTGGGGGACAGGCCCTCGGGAGAGACCCAGTACTTC. Amino acid sequence: CASSLGDRPSGETQYF.

The chain employs TRBV20-1 and TRBJ2-5, with D possibly TRBD1 on 5 matching bases. The CDR3 contains 12 residues. Germline V CDR1 and CDR2: DFQATT, SNEGSKA (reference sequence). The V end lost 3 bases, the J end lost 5 bases, and 10 bases lay between the germline ends. CDR3 sequence (DNA): TGCAGTGCTAGGGTAACAGGCGAGACCCAGTACTTC. As protein: CSARVTGETQYF.

The table lists this clonotype with a few counts. The chain uses TRBV18 and TRBJ1-5; D not resolved. The germline V gene has CDR1 KGHSH and CDR2 LQKENI. The CDR3 consists of 13 residues. Trimming removed 4 bases at V and 3 bases at J, with 7 bases between. The CDR3 region has the DNA TGTGCCAGCTCACGGGGTTACAATCAGCCCCAGCATTTT. It specifies CASSRGYNQPQHF.

The J gene is TRBJ2-5, the V gene TRBV13, with D possibly matching TRBD1 (5 bases). This CDR3 has 14 residues. V dropped 3 bases and J dropped 4 bases, with 12 bases sitting between them. In germline, CDR1 is PRHDT, CDR2 FYEKMQ (reference sequence). This chain's CDR3 is CASSLGRVGETQYF. The CDR3 DNA follows: TGTGCCAGCAGCTTGGGCAGGGTTGGAGAGACCCAGTACTTC.

This chain uses TRBV6-2 or TRBV6-3 with TRBJ2-2; possible D gene TRBD2, 5 bases. This CDR3 is 16 amino acids long. Trimming cost V 6 bases and J 5 bases, with 19 bases left between them. Looked up from germline, CDR1 is MNHEY and CDR2 is SVGEGT. CDR3 sequence reads: CASSPGLRARTGELFF. The CDR3 DNA is TGTGCCAGCAGCCCAGGTTTGAGGGCGCGGACCGGGGAGCTGTTTTTT.

CDR3 nucleotides: TGTGCCAGCAGTTACTGGCCTCTGAACACTGAAGCTTTCTTT. This gives the protein CASSYWPLNTEAFF. The genes are TRBV6-2 or TRBV6-3 and TRBJ1-1; D is uncertain. Trimming removed 1 base from V and 0 bases from J, with 6 bases in between. The CDR3 is 14 amino acids. The germline V gene has CDR1 MNHEY and CDR2 SVGEGT.

J is TRBJ2-2 and V is TRBV6-2 or TRBV6-3; 9 bases agree with TRBD2. Germline loops: CDR1 MNHEY, CDR2 SVGEGT. CDR3 length: 15 residues. After removal of 7 bases from V and 7 bases from J, the junction contained 10 bases not matched to a gene. The CDR3 reads CASTKGLAGVGELFF. In DNA form, the CDR3 reads TGTGCCAGCACCAAGGGACTAGCAGGGGTCGGGGAGCTGTTTTTT.

The chain combines TRBV27 with TRBJ2-3; D gene unclear. The V gene lost 3 bases and the J gene lost 2 bases, with 15 bases spanning the gap. CDR1 and CDR2 from the germline V gene are MNHEY and SMNVEV (reference sequence). This CDR3 contains 16 residues. CDR3 sequence reads: CASSLGPVWVTDTQYF. Here the CDR3 DNA reads TGTGCCAGCAGTTTGGGCCCGGTTTGGGTCACAGATACGCAGTATTTT.

This rearrangement joins TRBV28 to TRBJ2-7, with TRBD2 matching 9 bases. The CDR3 has 16 amino acids. Trimming cost V 5 bases and J 4 bases; bases outside gene matches: 12. Germline loops: CDR1 MDHEN, CDR2 SYDVKM. In DNA form, the CDR3 reads TGTGCCAGCAGTCCGTCTTCAGCGGGAGGCCATTACGAGCAGTACTTC. This translates into CASSPSSAGGHYEQYF.

This rearrangement joins TRBV29-1 to TRBJ2-1, with TRBD2 matching over 9 bases. In germline, CDR1 is SQVTM, CDR2 ANQGSEA. V was clipped by 1 base and J by 6 bases; unmatched bases: 4. The CDR3 runs 14 residues. CDR3 nucleotides: TGCAGCGTTGAAGTAGCGGGAGTCGGCAATGAGCAGTTCTTC. It is translated as CSVEVAGVGNEQFF.

The rearrangement links TRBV6-1 to TRBJ2-3; D is unresolved. CDR1 is MNHNS and CDR2 is SASEGT in the germline V gene. Trimming left V 3 bases short and J 9 bases short, with 10 bases between. The CDR3 spans 12 residues. The CDR3 coding sequence is TGTGCCAGCAGTGAGTCAGTGAACACGCAGTATTTT. This sequence encodes CASSESVNTQYF.

The chain couples TRBV5-1 to TRBJ1-2, with 9 bases aligning to TRBD1. After removal of 3 bases from V and 2 bases from J, the junction contained 8 bases not matched to a gene. The CDR3 covers 16 residues. Looked up from germline, CDR1 is SGHRS and CDR2 is YFSETQ. The CDR3 sequence is CASSSRWTGENYGYTF. In DNA, the CDR3 is TGCGCCAGCAGCTCCCGATGGACAGGGGAGAACTATGGCTACACCTTC.